What follows describes a single T cell receptor (beta chain). Use of 60 Vbeta and 13 Jbeta primers characterized the PCR. Method: immunoSEQ multiplex PCR; TCRdb's copy keeps in-frame clones and lacks some. Found here are 100,000 to 150,000 clones; the top ten clones hold roughly 1%. The record originates from a study of cytomegalovirus exposure and HLA in healthy donors. Germline CDR1 reads MNHNY; CDR2 reads SVGAGI (reference sequence). CDR3 size: 15 residues. The V end was cut by 0 bases, the J end by 5 bases, with 10 bases between. This sequence joins TRBV6-6 and TRBJ2-2; possibly TRBD1 for D (5 bases). The sequenced material came from PBMCs. The TCR comes from a man aged 18-30 years in good health and CMV-seronegative. CDR3 sequence: CASSYSAGNTGELFF. The DNA for the CDR3 is TGTGCCAGCAGTTACTCGGCAGGGAATACCGGGGAGCTGTTTTTT.